This T cell receptor (beta chain) was obtained from a study of a mutant IDH1 vaccine in newly diagnosed glioma. On this clone itself: Its antigen is not known.

Sequencing used immunoSEQ multiplex PCR; TCRdb keeps in-frame clones, though not all of them. Of fewer than 35,000 clones listed, over 65% are singletons. V was pared by 0 bases and J by 5 bases, with 14 bases between. CDR1 and CDR2 (germline): MGHRA, YSYEKL. CDR3 length equals 15 residues. Noted time point: week 35, safety follow-up. Doses of 300 ug of mutant IDH1 20-mer peptide were given with topical imiquimod. The sequence came from a man between 25 and 39 years old with glioma. This specimen was PBMCs, taken from a glioma patient whose treatment included an IDH1 peptide vaccine. The chain joins TRBV4-1 to TRBJ2-7; TRBD1 or TRBD2 may be the D gene (6 bases each). CDR3 sequence (DNA): TGCGCCAGCAGCCAAGAAGACTCGGGGGCGAACGAGCAGTACTTC. Protein sequence: CASSQEDSGANEQYF.